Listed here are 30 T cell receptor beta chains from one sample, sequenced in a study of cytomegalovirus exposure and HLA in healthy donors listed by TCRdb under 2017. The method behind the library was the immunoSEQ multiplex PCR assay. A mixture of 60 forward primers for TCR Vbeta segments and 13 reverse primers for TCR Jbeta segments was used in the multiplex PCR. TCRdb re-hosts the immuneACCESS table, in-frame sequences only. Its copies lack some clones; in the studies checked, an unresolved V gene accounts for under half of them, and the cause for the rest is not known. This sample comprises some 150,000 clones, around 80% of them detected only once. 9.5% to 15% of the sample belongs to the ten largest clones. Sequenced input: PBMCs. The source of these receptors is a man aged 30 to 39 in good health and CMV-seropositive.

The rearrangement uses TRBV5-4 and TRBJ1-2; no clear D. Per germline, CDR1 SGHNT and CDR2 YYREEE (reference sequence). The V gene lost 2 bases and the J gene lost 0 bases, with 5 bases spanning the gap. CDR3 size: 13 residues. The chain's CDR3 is CASSFGANYGYTF. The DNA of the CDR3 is TGTGCCAGCAGCTTCGGGGCTAACTATGGCTACACCTTC. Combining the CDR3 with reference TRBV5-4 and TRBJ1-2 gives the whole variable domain ETGVTQSPTHLIKTRGQQVTLRCSSQSGHNTVSWYQQALGQGPQFIFQYYREEENGRGNFPPRFSGLQFPNYSSELNVNALELDDSALYLCASSFGANYGYTFGSGTRLTVV.

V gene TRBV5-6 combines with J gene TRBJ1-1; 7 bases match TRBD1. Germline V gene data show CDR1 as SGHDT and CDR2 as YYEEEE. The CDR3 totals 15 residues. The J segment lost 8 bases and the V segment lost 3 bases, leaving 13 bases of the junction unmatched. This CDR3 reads CASSSVIGNRGEAFF. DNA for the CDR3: TGTGCCAGCAGCTCGGTCATAGGGAACAGGGGAGAAGCTTTCTTT. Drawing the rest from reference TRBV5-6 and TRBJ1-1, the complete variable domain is DAGVTQSPTHLIKTRGQQVTLRCSPKSGHDTVSWYQQALGQGPQFIFQYYEEEERQRGNFPDRFSGHQFPNYSSELNVNALLLGDSALYLCASSSVIGNRGEAFFGQGTRLTVV.

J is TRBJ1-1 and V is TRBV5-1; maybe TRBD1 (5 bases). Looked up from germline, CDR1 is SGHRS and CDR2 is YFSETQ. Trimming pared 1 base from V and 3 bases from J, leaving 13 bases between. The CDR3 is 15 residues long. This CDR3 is CASSLWGGEDTEAFF. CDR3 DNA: TGCGCCAGCAGCTTGTGGGGGGGGGAGGACACTGAAGCTTTCTTT. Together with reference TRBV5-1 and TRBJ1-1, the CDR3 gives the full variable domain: KAGVTQTPRYLIKTRGQQVTLSCSPISGHRSVSWYQQTPGQGLQFLFEYFSETQRNKGNFPGRFSGRQFSNSRSEMNVSTLELGDSALYLCASSLWGGEDTEAFFGQGTRLTVV.

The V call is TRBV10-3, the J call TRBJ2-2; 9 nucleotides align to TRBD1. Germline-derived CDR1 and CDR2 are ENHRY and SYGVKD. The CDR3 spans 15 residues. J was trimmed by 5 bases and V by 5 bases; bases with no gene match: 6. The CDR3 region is CAISLGTGSTGELFF. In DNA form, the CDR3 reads TGTGCCATCAGTCTCGGGACAGGGAGTACCGGGGAGCTGTTTTTT.

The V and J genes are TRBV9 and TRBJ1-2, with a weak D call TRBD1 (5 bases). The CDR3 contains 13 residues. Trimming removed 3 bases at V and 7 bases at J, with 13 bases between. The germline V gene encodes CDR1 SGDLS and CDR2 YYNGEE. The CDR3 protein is CASSASGLGGYTF. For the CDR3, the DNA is TGTGCCAGCAGCGCCTCAGGGTTGGGTGGCTACACCTTC.

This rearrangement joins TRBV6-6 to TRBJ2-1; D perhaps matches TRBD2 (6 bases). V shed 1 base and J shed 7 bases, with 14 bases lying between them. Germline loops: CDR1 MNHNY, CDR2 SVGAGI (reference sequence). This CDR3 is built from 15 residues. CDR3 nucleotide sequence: TGTGCCAGCAGTTACTTTGGGGGAGGTCTAAATGAGCAGTTCTTC. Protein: CASSYFGGGLNEQFF.

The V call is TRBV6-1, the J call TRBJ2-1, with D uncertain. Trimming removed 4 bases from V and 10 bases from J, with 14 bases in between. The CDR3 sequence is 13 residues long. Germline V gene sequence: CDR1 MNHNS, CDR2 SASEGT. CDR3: CASSVPSSREQFF. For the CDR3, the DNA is TGTGCCAGCAGTGTCCCGTCTTCGCGGGAGCAGTTCTTC.

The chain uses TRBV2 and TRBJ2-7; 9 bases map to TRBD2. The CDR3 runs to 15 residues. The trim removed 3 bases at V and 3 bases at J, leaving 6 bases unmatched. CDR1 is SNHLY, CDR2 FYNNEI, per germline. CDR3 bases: TGTGCCAGCAGTGAGTGGACTAGCGAAAACTACGAGCAGTACTTC. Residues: CASSEWTSENYEQYF.

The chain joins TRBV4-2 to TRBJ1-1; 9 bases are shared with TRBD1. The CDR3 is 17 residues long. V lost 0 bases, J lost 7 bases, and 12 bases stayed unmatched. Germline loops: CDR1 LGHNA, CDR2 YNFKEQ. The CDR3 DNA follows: TGTGCCAGCAGCCAAGAGGGACAGGGACCGAGATACGGTGAAGCTTTCTTT. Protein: CASSQEGQGPRYGEAFF.

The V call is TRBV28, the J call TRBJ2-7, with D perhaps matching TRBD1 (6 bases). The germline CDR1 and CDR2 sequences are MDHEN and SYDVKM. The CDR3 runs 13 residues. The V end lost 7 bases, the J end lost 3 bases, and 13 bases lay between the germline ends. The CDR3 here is CASTTDRHYEQYF. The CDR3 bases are TGTGCCAGCACCACAGACAGGCACTACGAGCAGTACTTC.

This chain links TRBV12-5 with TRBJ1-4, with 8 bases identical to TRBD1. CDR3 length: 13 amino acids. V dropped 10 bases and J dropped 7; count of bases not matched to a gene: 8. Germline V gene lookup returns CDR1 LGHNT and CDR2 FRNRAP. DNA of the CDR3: TGTGCTACTGGACAGGGAGTTTCTGAAAAACTGTTTTTT. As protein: CATGQGVSEKLFF.

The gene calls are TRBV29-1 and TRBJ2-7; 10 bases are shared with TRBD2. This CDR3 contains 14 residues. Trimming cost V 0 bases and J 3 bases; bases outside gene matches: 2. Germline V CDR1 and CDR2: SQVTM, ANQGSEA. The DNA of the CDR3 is TGCAGCGTTGAAGATCCTAGCGGGAGCTACGAGCAGTACTTC. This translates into CSVEDPSGSYEQYF.

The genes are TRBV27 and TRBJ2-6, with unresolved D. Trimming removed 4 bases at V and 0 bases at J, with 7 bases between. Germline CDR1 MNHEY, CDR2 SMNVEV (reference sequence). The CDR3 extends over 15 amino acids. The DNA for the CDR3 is TGTGCCAGCAGTTCAGGATACTCTGGGGCCAACGTCCTGACTTTC. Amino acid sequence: CASSSGYSGANVLTF.

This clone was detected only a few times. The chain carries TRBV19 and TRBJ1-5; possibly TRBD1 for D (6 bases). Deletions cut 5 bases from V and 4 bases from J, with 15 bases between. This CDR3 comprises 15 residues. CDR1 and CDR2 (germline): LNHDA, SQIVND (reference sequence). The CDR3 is CASSDSDSLNQPQHF. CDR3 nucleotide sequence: TGTGCCAGTAGTGACTCGGACAGCCTGAATCAGCCCCAGCATTTT. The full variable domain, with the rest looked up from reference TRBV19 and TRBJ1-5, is DGGITQSPKYLFRKEGQNVTLSCEQNLNHDAMYWYRQDPGQGLRLIYYSQIVNDFQKGDIAEGYSVSREKKESFPLTVTSAQKNPTAFYLCASSDSDSLNQPQHFGDGTRLSIL.

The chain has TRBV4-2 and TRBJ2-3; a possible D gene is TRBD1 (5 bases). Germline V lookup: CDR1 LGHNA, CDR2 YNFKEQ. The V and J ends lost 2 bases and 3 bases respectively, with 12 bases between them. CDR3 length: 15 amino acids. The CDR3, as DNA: TGTGCCAGCAGCCAATATTTCCAGGGAACAGATACGCAGTATTTT. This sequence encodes CASSQYFQGTDTQYF.

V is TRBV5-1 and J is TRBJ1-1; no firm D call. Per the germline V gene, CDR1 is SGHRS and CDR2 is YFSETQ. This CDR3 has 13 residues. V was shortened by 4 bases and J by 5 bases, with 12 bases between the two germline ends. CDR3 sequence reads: CASSLESATEAFF. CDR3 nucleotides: TGCGCCAGCAGCCTCGAGAGTGCGACTGAAGCTTTCTTT.

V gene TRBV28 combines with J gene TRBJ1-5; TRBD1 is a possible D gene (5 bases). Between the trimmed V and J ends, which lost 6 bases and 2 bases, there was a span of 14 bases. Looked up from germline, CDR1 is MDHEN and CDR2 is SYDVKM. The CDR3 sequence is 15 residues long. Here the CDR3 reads CASRTGGEGNQPQHF. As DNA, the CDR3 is TGTGCCAGCAGGACGGGGGGAGAGGGCAATCAGCCCCAGCATTTT.

CDR3 sequence: CASSADRGTYGYTF. The CDR3 nucleotides are TGTGCCAGCTCAGCGGACAGGGGCACCTATGGCTACACCTTC. The rearrangement links TRBV18 to TRBJ1-2; 9 nucleotides agree with TRBD1. The CDR3 has 14 residues. Germline loops: CDR1 KGHSH, CDR2 LQKENI. Trimming took 5 bases from V and 4 from J; bases not matched to a gene: 5.

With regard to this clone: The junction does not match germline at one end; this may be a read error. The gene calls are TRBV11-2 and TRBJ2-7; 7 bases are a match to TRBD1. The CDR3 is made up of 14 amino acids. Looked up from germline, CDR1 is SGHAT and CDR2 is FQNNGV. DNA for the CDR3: TGTGCCAGCAGTTTAGACAGGGTCTCCTACGAGCAGTACTTC. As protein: CASSLDRVSYEQYF.

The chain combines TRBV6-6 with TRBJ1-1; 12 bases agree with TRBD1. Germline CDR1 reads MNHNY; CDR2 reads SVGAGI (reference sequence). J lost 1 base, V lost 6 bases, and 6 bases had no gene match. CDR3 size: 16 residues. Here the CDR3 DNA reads TGTGCCAGCAGAAGAGGGACAGGGGGCACGAACACTGAAGCTTTCTTT. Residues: CASRRGTGGTNTEAFF.

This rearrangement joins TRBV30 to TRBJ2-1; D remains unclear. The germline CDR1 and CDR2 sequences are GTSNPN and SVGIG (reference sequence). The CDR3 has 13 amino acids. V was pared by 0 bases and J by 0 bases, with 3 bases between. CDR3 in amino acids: CAWSVGSYNEQFF. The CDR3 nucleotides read TGTGCCTGGAGTGTCGGCTCCTACAATGAGCAGTTCTTC.

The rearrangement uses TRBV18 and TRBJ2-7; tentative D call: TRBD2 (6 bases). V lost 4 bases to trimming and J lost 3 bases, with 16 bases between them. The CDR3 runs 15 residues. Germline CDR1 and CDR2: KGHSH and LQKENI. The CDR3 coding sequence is TGTGCCAGCTCACTCGAAGAGACTAGATTCTACGAGCAGTACTTC. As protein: CASSLEETRFYEQYF.

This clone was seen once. In DNA form, the CDR3 reads TGTGCCAGCAGTAGGACTAGCGGCTACGAGCAGTACTTC. Translating it yields CASSRTSGYEQYF. The V call is TRBV2, the J call TRBJ2-7; the match to TRBD2 covers 10 bases. Germline V gene data show CDR1 as SNHLY and CDR2 as FYNNEI. The CDR3 runs to 13 residues. V dropped 5 bases and J dropped 3; count of bases not matched to a gene: 1. Based on the CDR3 plus reference TRBV2 and TRBJ2-7, the full variable domain is EPEVTQTPSHQVTQMGQEVILRCVPISNHLYFYWYRQILGQKVEFLVSFYNNEISEKSEIFDDQFSVERPDGSNFTLKIRSTKLEDSAMYFCASSRTSGYEQYFGPGTRLTVT.

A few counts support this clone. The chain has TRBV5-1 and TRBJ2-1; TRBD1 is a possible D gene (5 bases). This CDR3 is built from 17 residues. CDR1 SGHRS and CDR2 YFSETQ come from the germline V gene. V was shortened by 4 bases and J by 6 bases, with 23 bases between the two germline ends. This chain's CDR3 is CASSSPAAGLMSNEQFF. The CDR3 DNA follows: TGCGCCAGCAGCAGCCCTGCGGCAGGGCTAATGAGCAATGAGCAGTTCTTC. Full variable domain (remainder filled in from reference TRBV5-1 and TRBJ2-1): KAGVTQTPRYLIKTRGQQVTLSCSPISGHRSVSWYQQTPGQGLQFLFEYFSETQRNKGNFPGRFSGRQFSNSRSEMNVSTLELGDSALYLCASSSPAAGLMSNEQFFGPGTRLTVL.

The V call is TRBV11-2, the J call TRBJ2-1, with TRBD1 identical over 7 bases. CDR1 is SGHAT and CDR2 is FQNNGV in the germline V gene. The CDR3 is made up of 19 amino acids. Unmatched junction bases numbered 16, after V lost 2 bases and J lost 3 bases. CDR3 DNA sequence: TGTGCCAGCAGCTTAAGGATCCCTGTGGGGACAGCGGTCTACAATGAGCAGTTCTTC. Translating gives CASSLRIPVGTAVYNEQFF.

The CDR3 bases are TGCGCCAGCAGCTTGGGGTCTAGCGGGAGCTACGAGCAGTACTTC. Encoded protein: CASSLGSSGSYEQYF. This sequence joins TRBV5-1 and TRBJ2-7, with 10 bases lining up with TRBD2. CDR1 is SGHRS and CDR2 is YFSETQ in the germline V gene. The CDR3 has 15 residues. Trimming cost V 0 bases and J 3 bases; bases outside gene matches: 3.

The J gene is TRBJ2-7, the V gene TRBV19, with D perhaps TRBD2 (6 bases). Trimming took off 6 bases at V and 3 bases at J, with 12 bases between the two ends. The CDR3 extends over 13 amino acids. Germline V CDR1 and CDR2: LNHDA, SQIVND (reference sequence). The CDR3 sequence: CASRPNGGYEQYF. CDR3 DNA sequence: TGTGCCAGTAGGCCCAACGGGGGCTACGAGCAGTACTTC.

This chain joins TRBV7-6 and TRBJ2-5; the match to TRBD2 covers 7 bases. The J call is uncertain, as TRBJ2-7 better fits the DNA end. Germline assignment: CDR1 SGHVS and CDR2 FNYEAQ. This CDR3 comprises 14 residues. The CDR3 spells CASSRGTGGYEQYF. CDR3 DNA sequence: TGTGCCAGCAGCCGCGGGACGGGGGGCTACGAGCAGTACTTC.

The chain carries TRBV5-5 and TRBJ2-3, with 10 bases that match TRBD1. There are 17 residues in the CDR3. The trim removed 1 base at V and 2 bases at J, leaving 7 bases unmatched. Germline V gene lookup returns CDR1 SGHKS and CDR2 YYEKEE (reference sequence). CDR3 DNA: TGTGCCAGCAGCTTGTTGGACAGGGGGGAAATCACAGATACGCAGTATTTT. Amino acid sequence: CASSLLDRGEITDTQYF. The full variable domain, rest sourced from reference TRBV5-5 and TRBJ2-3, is DAGVTQSPTHLIKTRGQQVTLRCSPISGHKSVSWYQQVLGQGPQFIFQYYEKEERGRGNFPDRFSARQFPNYSSELNVNALLLGDSALYLCASSLLDRGEITDTQYFGPGTRLTVL.

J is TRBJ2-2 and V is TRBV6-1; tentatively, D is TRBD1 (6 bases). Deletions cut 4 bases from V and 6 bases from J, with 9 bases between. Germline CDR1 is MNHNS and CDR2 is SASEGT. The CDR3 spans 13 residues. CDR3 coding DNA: TGTGCCAGCAGTGGACAGGCTCCCGGGGAGCTGTTTTTT. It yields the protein CASSGQAPGELFF.